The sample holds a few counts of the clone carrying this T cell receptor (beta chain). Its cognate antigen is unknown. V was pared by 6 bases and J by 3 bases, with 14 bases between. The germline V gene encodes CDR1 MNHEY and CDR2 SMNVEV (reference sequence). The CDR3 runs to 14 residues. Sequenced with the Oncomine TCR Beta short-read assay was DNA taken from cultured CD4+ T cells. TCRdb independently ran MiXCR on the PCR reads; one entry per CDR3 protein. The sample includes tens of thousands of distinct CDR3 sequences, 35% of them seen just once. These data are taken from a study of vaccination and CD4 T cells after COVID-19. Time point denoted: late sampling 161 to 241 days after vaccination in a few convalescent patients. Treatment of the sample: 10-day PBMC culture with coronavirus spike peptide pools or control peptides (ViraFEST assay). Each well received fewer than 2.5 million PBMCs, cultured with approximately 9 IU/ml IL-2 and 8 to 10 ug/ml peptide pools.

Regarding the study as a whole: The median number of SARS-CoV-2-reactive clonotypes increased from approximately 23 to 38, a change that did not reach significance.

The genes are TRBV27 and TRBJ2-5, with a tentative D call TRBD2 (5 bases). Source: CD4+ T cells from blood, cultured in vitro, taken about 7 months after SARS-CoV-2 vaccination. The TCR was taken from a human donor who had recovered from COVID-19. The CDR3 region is CASRVRPAEETQYF. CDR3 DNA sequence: TGTGCCAGCAGAGTTAGGCCAGCGGAAGAGACCCAGTACTTC.